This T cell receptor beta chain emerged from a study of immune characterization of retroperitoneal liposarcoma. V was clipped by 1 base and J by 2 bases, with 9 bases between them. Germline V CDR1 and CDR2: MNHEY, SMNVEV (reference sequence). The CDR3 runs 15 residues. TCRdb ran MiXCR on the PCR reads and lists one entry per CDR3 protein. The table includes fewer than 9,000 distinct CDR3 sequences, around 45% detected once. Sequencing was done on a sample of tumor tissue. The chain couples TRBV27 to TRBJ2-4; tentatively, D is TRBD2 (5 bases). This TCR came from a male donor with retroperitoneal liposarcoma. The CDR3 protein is CASSLLTGTKNIQYF. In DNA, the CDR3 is TGTGCCAGCAGTTTATTGACGGGGACCAAAAACATTCAGTACTTC.